Reported below is one T cell receptor (beta chain). The antigen is not known. These data come from a study of cytomegalovirus exposure and HLA in healthy donors. Study in general: Researchers previously reported finding just under 120 million unique TCR beta sequences from 170 million or so T cells. Study-level points and caveats: Among TCR beta chains of equal frequency, HLA-associated ones were more clonally expanded in a later analysis.

The PCR made use of 60 Vbeta and 13 Jbeta primers. Assay: immunoSEQ multiplex PCR; the TCRdb copy retains only in-frame clones and omits some. The sample records around 150,000 clones, roughly three quarters being singletons. The CDR3 sequence is 12 residues long. CDR1 is SEHNR, CDR2 FQNEAQ, per germline (reference sequence). The sample comprised PBMCs. This rearrangement joins TRBV7-9 to TRBJ2-7; TRBD2 is a possible D gene (6 bases). The TCR comes from a male donor in good health and CMV-seronegative. The CDR3 nucleotides are TGTGACTGGGGGGACCCCTCCTACGAGCAGTACTTC. This gives the protein CDWGDPSYEQYF.